This passage covers 9 T cell receptor beta chains from one sample sequenced in a study of blood T cell repertoires in COVID-19. TCRdb's table, derived via immunoSEQ multiplex PCR, lists solely in-frame clones and lacks some. The data contain under 250,000 clones, 80% to 90% of them singletons. The material sequenced was peripheral blood. The receptors originated from a man of 80 years or more with acute or convalescent COVID-19.

This chain joins TRBV2 and TRBJ2-2, with a tentative D call TRBD2 (5 bases). CDR1 SNHLY and CDR2 FYNNEI come from the germline V gene. V was cut by 7 bases and J by 6 bases, with 12 bases left in between. CDR3 length equals 13 residues. CDR3 loop: CASTWRSPGELFF. The CDR3 bases are TGTGCCAGCACCTGGAGGTCGCCCGGGGAGCTGTTTTTT.

The chain uses TRBV4-3 and TRBJ1-6, with a weak D call TRBD1 (6 bases). Trimming took off 2 bases at V and 10 bases at J, with 24 bases between the two ends. Germline V lookup: CDR1 LGHNA, CDR2 YSLEER. CDR3 length: 18 amino acids. CDR3 sequence: CASSQSPGNGQKNSPLHF. The CDR3 nucleotides are TGCGCCAGCAGCCAAAGTCCCGGTAATGGACAGAAAAACTCACCCCTCCACTTT.

The gene calls are TRBV9 and TRBJ2-3, with D possibly being TRBD2 (5 bases). V was shortened by 6 bases and J by 1 base, with 15 bases between the two germline ends. The CDR3 spans 15 residues. Germline CDR1 is SGDLS and CDR2 is YYNGEE. CDR3 DNA: TGTGCCAGCACCCTGTCTGGGCGGGGCACAGATACGCAGTATTTT. Translated, it gives CASTLSGRGTDTQYF.

This clone has just one count. This chain uses TRBV6-6 with TRBJ2-3, with D unresolved. Germline CDR1 is MNHNY and CDR2 is SVGAGI (reference sequence). The CDR3 extends over 12 amino acids. The V end lost 7 bases, the J end lost 0 bases, and 5 bases lay between the germline ends. The CDR3 sequence is CASTRSTDTQYF. The DNA of the CDR3 is TGTGCCAGCACGAGGAGCACAGATACGCAGTATTTT.

This chain joins TRBV7-8 and TRBJ1-2; 9 bases are shared with TRBD1. Unmatched junction bases numbered 8, after V lost 1 base and J lost 8 bases. Looked up from germline, CDR1 is SGHVS and CDR2 is FQNEAQ. CDR3 size: 15 residues. CDR3 sequence (DNA): TGTGCCAGCAGCTTAGGAGGACAGGGGCCTGGGGGCTACACCTTC. Residues: CASSLGGQGPGGYTF.

This clone was seen at least ten times. The V call is TRBV12-3 or TRBV12-4, the J call TRBJ1-1; D unresolved. The CDR3 covers 13 residues. V gave up 8 bases and J gave up 3 bases, with 13 bases separating them. CDR3 amino acids: CASAQVRHTEAFF. Written as DNA, the CDR3 is TGTGCCAGCGCCCAAGTCAGGCACACTGAAGCTTTCTTT.

V gene TRBV5-1 combines with J gene TRBJ2-3; D may be TRBD1 (5 bases). Deletions cut 2 bases from V and 2 bases from J, with 12 bases between. Germline values: CDR1 SGHRS, CDR2 YFSETQ. The CDR3 runs to 15 residues. CDR3 region: CASSLGVLNTDTQYF. The CDR3 DNA reads TGCGCCAGCAGCTTAGGGGTCCTTAACACAGATACGCAGTATTTT.

J is TRBJ1-1 and V is TRBV7-2, with 8 bases fitting TRBD1. CDR1 and CDR2 from the germline V gene are SGHTA and FQGNSA. Trimming took 3 bases from V and 5 from J; bases not matched to a gene: 11. The CDR3 has 16 residues. Written as DNA, the CDR3 is TGTGCCAGCAGCTTTACCAGGGGGCGCGAGGAGACTGAAGCTTTCTTT. Its translation: CASSFTRGREETEAFF.

J is TRBJ2-7 and V is TRBV7-2, with D perhaps TRBD2 (6 bases). CDR3 size: 13 residues. Germline CDR1 and CDR2: SGHTA and FQGNSA. The ends were cut back, 5 bases at V and 3 bases at J, with 11 bases in the middle. The CDR3 is CASSRTGGYEQYF. In nucleotides, the CDR3 is TGTGCCAGCAGCCGAACCGGGGGCTACGAGCAGTACTTC.